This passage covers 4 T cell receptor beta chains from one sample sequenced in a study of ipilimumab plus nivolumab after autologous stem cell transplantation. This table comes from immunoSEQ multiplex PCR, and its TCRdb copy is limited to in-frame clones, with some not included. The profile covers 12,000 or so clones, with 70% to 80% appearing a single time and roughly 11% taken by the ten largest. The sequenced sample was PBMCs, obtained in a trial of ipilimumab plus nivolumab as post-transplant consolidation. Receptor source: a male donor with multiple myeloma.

The CDR3 DNA reads as TGTGCCAGTAGTCTATACTCGGGACAGAAACACAATGAGCAGTTCTTC. Translating gives CASSLYSGQKHNEQFF. V and J are TRBV19 and TRBJ2-1; TRBD1 matches 7 bases. V trimming: 5 bases; J trimming: 5 bases; junction bases outside the gene matches: 12. The CDR3 loop spans 16 amino acids. CDR1 and CDR2 from the germline V gene are LNHDA and SQIVND (reference sequence).

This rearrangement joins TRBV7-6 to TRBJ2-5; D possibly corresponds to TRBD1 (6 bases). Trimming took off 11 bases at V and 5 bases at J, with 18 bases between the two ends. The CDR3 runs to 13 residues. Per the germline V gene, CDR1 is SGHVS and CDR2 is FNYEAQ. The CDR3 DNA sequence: TGTGCCTCCGCAGGGACAATAGGGGAGACCCAGTACTTC. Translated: CASAGTIGETQYF. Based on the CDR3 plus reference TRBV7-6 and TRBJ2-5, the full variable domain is GAGVSQSPRYKVTKRGQDVALRCDPISGHVSLYWYRQALGQGPEFLTYFNYEAQQDKSGLPNDRFSAERPEGSISTLTIQRTEQRDSAMYRCASAGTIGETQYFGPGTRLLVL.

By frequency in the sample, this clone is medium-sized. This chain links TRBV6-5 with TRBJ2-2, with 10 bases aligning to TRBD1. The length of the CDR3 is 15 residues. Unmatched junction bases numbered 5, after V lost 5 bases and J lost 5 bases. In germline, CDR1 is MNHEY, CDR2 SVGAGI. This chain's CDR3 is CASSRDRGSTGELFF. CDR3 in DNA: TGTGCCAGCAGTCGGGACAGGGGAAGTACCGGGGAGCTGTTTTTT.

The CDR3, as DNA: TGTGCCAGCAGTGAATATCAGGGAATTTCCTACGAGCAGTACTTC. This encodes CASSEYQGISYEQYF. V and J are TRBV6-1 and TRBJ2-7; possible D gene TRBD1, 5 bases. Trimming took off 2 bases at V and 1 base at J, with 12 bases between the two ends. Germline V gene sequence: CDR1 MNHNS, CDR2 SASEGT. The CDR3 totals 15 residues.